One sample yielded the 11 T cell receptor beta chains listed below, sequenced in a study of cytomegalovirus exposure and HLA in healthy donors. The repertoire was sequenced with immunoSEQ multiplex PCR; TCRdb's copy has only in-frame clones and lacks some. The repertoire includes 50,000 to 65,000 clones, roughly 87% of them detected once, and about 8.8% sits in the top ten. Sequencing used PBMCs. The receptors come from a woman aged 18 to 35 in good health and CMV-seropositive.

CDR3 in amino acids: CAMTQRGSGYTF. DNA for the CDR3: TGTGCTATGACCCAGCGAGGATCGGGCTACACCTTC. This chain uses TRBV30 with TRBJ1-2; D not resolved. Germline V gene sequence: CDR1 GTSNPN, CDR2 SVGIG (reference sequence). The CDR3 loop spans 12 amino acids.

The chain combines TRBV4-3 with TRBJ2-2; 8 positions match TRBD1. Germline V CDR1 and CDR2: LGHNA, YSLEER. CDR3 length: 15 amino acids. V lost 4 bases and J lost 3; bases outside the gene matches: 4. The CDR3 DNA follows: TGCGCCAGCAGCCTTAGGACAGGGTACACCGGGGAGCTGTTTTTT. It is translated as CASSLRTGYTGELFF.

The chain is built from TRBV5-1 and TRBJ2-2, with D perhaps TRBD1 (6 bases). The CDR3 consists of 15 residues. Trimming removed 4 bases at V and 0 bases at J, with 10 bases between. The germline gives CDR1 SGHRS, CDR2 YFSETQ. The CDR3 DNA reads as TGCGCCAGCAGCGGAAGGACAGCGAACACCGGGGAGCTGTTTTTT. The encoded protein is CASSGRTANTGELFF.

The chain uses TRBV6-7 and TRBJ1-4; 9 nucleotides agree with TRBD1. TRBV6-7 falls under the ORF class, with uncertain function. The CDR3 runs to 17 residues. V shed 6 bases and J 2 bases; nucleotides not matched to a gene: 10. CDR3 in amino acids: CASRTGTGTSTNEKLFF. The CDR3 DNA is TGTGCCAGCAGGACCGGGACAGGGACTTCTACTAATGAAAAACTGTTTTTT.

The chain recombines TRBV29-1 with TRBJ2-6; a possible D gene is TRBD2 (5 bases). V was cut by 1 base and J by 0 bases, with 7 bases left in between. CDR1 and CDR2 (germline): SQVTM, ANQGSEA. The CDR3 loop spans 15 amino acids. This CDR3 is CSVEGENSGANVLTF. As DNA, the CDR3 is TGCAGCGTTGAAGGGGAGAACTCTGGGGCCAACGTCCTGACTTTC.

This clone has a single count. The chain combines TRBV7-8 with TRBJ1-1, with TRBD1 identical over 9 bases. Germline trimming cut 5 bases from V and 3 bases from J; bases unmatched to any gene: 7. This CDR3 has 15 residues. Germline-derived CDR1 and CDR2 are SGHVS and FQNEAQ. The CDR3 DNA follows: TGTGCCAGCAGCGACCAACAGGGGGCGTACACTGAAGCTTTCTTT. It encodes CASSDQQGAYTEAFF. The full variable domain, completed using reference TRBV7-8 and TRBJ1-1, is GAGVSQSPRYKVAKRGQDVALRCDPISGHVSLFWYQQALGQGPEFLTYFQNEAQLDKSGLPSDRFFAERPEGSVSTLKIQRTQQEDSAVYLCASSDQQGAYTEAFFGQGTRLTVV.

This chain joins TRBV9 and TRBJ2-1; 11 nucleotides match TRBD2. From germline, CDR1 is SGDLS and CDR2 YYNGEE. This CDR3 has 19 residues. V lost 4 bases to trimming and J lost 4 bases; unmatched junction nucleotides: 16. The CDR3 reads CASSQPRSTGTSGYNEQFF. CDR3 coding DNA: TGTGCCAGCAGCCAACCTCGATCCACCGGGACTAGCGGTTACAATGAGCAGTTCTTC.

This clone showed up just a few times. The V and J genes are TRBV28 and TRBJ2-2, with 9 bases fitting TRBD1. Unmatched junction bases numbered 13, after V lost 10 bases and J lost 7 bases. CDR1 is MDHEN and CDR2 is SYDVKM in the germline V gene. The CDR3 runs to 15 residues. The CDR3 bases are TGTGCCATCACCGGGACAGGGAGTCGGATCGGGGAGCTGTTTTTT. Translation: CAITGTGSRIGELFF.

This chain connects TRBV28 to TRBJ2-6, with a weak D call TRBD1 (6 bases). V lost 5 bases, J lost 0 bases, and 11 bases lay in between. This CDR3 contains 16 residues. Germline loops: CDR1 MDHEN, CDR2 SYDVKM. CDR3 amino acids: CASSPGQPSGANVLTF. CDR3 in DNA: TGTGCCAGCAGTCCGGGACAACCCTCTGGGGCCAACGTCCTGACTTTC.

The chain couples TRBV19 to TRBJ2-7; D is possibly TRBD1 (6 bases). CDR3 length: 13 amino acids. CDR1 and CDR2 (germline): LNHDA, SQIVND (reference sequence). V lost 1 base and J 6 bases, leaving 10 bases between the germline ends. This CDR3 reads CASSIVGRGEQYF. The CDR3 nucleotides are TGTGCCAGTAGTATAGTAGGCAGGGGCGAGCAGTACTTC.

V is TRBV14 and J is TRBJ2-7, with 11 bases that match TRBD1. This CDR3 spans 15 amino acids. V lost 7 bases to trimming and J lost 6 bases; unmatched junction nucleotides: 11. Germline V gene lookup returns CDR1 SGHDN and CDR2 FVKESK. In DNA form, the CDR3 reads TGTGCCAGCATACCGGACAGGGGGCGCCCCGGCGAGCAGTACTTC. Its translation: CASIPDRGRPGEQYF.